These 7 T cell receptor beta chains originate from one sample sequenced in a study of CD8 T cells in ankylosing spondylitis. Whole-study findings and limits: One TCR beta motif, made up of eight or nine highly homologous variants, appeared characteristic of ankylosing spondylitis blood.

TCRdb re-called the 5' RACE reads with MiXCR, one entry per CDR3 protein. The table records a few hundred thousand distinct CDR3 sequences, around 8% of them present only once. Their cognate antigens are unknown. Sequencing was done on a sample of blood, either unsorted or a sorted T cell fraction (not recorded which). These receptors were collected from a male donor with ankylosing spondylitis.

This clonotype came up a few times. The chain carries TRBV7-8 and TRBJ1-2, with D tentatively TRBD1 (5 bases). CDR3 length: 12 residues. Germline V gene lookup returns CDR1 SGHVS and CDR2 FQNEAQ. Trimming took off 6 bases at V and 4 bases at J, with 9 bases between the two ends. CDR3 residues: CASSTRGYGYTF. For the CDR3, the DNA is TGTGCCAGCAGTACAAGGGGCTATGGCTACACCTTC.

This clonotype has just a few counts. The chain carries TRBV7-2 and TRBJ2-7, with a tentative D call TRBD1 (5 bases). The germline CDR1 and CDR2 sequences are SGHTA and FQGNSA. V was trimmed by 1 base and J by 8 bases, leaving 15 bases between them. The CDR3 has 14 amino acids. The CDR3 nucleotides read TGTGCCAGCAGCTTAGTTTCCAGGGATCCTAAGCAGTACTTC. Translated, it gives CASSLVSRDPKQYF.

The V gene is TRBV6-5, the J gene TRBJ2-1, with 9 bases matching TRBD2. The CDR3 sequence is 15 residues long. Germline V gene sequence: CDR1 MNHEY, CDR2 SVGAGI. J lost 6 bases, V lost 2 bases, and 5 bases had no gene match. The CDR3 nucleotides read TGTGCCAGCAGTTACGCAAGCGGGAGGCCCAATGAGCAGTTCTTC. Amino acid sequence: CASSYASGRPNEQFF.

The chain employs TRBV7-2 and TRBJ2-5; TRBD2 matches at 8 bases. The CDR3 is 16 amino acids. V shed 6 bases, J shed 4 bases, and the junction held 13 bases outside the gene matches. Germline V gives CDR1 SGHTA, CDR2 FQGNSA. The CDR3 DNA follows: TGTGCCAGCAGAAAACCGGGATCCGGGGGGGCAGAGACCCAGTACTTC. It encodes CASRKPGSGGAETQYF.

The rearrangement links TRBV3-1 to TRBJ2-2; D gene uncertain. V lost 4 bases, J lost 3 bases, and 9 bases lay in between. CDR3 length: 14 amino acids. Germline-derived CDR1 and CDR2 are LGHDT and YNNKEL (reference sequence). Here the CDR3 reads CASSPVPDTGELFF. The DNA of the CDR3 is TGTGCCAGCAGCCCCGTCCCCGACACCGGGGAGCTGTTTTTT.

About this clonotype: An end of the junction does not agree with germline; a read error may underlie this. The chain is built from TRBV12-3 or TRBV12-4 and TRBJ1-1, with D hard to call. The CDR3 spans 13 residues. CDR3 nucleotides: TGTGCCAGCAGCCTCAGGAGGAACTCTGAAGCTTTCTTT. Translated, it gives CASSLRRNSEAFF.

V gene TRBV20-1 combines with J gene TRBJ2-1; tentatively, D is TRBD2 (5 bases). Germline V gives CDR1 DFQATT, CDR2 SNEGSKA (reference sequence). CDR3 size: 13 residues. V lost 3 bases and J lost 6, with 12 bases in between. CDR3 in amino acids: CSARAGLLNEQFF. Written as DNA, the CDR3 is TGCAGTGCTAGGGCCGGACTCCTCAATGAGCAGTTCTTC.